The present T cell receptor (beta chain) was sequenced within a study of regulatory T cells in long-lasting Graves disease (dated by TCRdb to 2020 to 2022). In the study overall: Newly diagnosed Graves' disease patients had taken antithyroid drugs for less than 3 months. This study used TCR sequencing and RNA sequencing of peripheral blood to compare persistent Graves' disease patients against newly diagnosed Graves' disease patients. The study was conducted in China and was registered as a clinical trial. TCR sequencing covered about 13 persistent and 20 newly diagnosed Graves' disease patients, 33 samples in total. The investigation overall reported the following: Because the primary lesion, thyroid tissue, could not be accessed, the study looked at peripheral blood alone. TRBV28, TRBJ1-2 and TRBJ2-5 were preferentially used in persistent disease, while TRBV20-1 and TRBJ2-1 were favored in newly diagnosed disease. The authors noted that the small sample size was a limitation that may lower accuracy. Sequencing and analysis were limited to the TCR beta chain. Compared with newly diagnosed patients, persistent Graves' disease patients had lower TCR Shannon entropy and fewer highly expanded clones, which suggests clonal expansion. A larger number of public clonotypes was shared among persistent patients (fewer than 3,000) than among newly diagnosed patients (over 850).

Trimming costs V 0 bases and J 4 bases, and their ends lie 21 bases apart. From its cysteine to its phenylalanine, the CDR3 spans 18 amino acids. Of all the DNA, just the CDR3 is kept, 54 bases in frame from base 1. CDR1 and CDR2, looked up from the germline V gene (reference sequence), are LGHDT and YNNKEL. In light of the paper, this sample's time point label describes: newly diagnosed GD, antithyroid drugs for less than 3 months. RNA was extracted from PBMCs in TRIzol for both TCR sequencing and RNA sequencing. The diagnosis of Graves' disease was made according to American Thyroid Association guidelines. Patients for the study were recruited at an endocrinology department in Xi'an, China. From each patient, 7.5 to 9.5 milliliters of peripheral blood was collected into an EDTA anticoagulant tube. Ficoll Paque Plus density gradient separation was used to isolate PBMCs, and no further T cell sorting was performed. An Agilent 2100 Bioanalyzer and agarose gel were used to check RNA quality, and a NanoDrop 2000 was used to measure RNA concentration.

To note about this clonotype: It lacks a known antigen. The record has no base qualities; no much larger clone is one base away.

Library generation was performed with multiplex PCR. Data came from an Illumina HiSeq 4000. TCR beta libraries were built with iRepertoire HTBI primers and Arm-PCR amplification of CDR3 regions. Gel purification was performed on PCR products prior to sequencing. In the paper's pipeline: Gene usage analysis of CDR3 amino acid clonotypes relied on the approximately 60 TRBV and 12 to 15 TRBJ segments identified across samples. Filtered high-quality paired reads were merged into contigs using COPE and FqMerger. BLAST was used to align contigs to IMGT TRBV, TRBD and TRBJ reference genes, and CDR3 was defined according to IMGT. Clonotypes above 0.1% frequency were classified as highly expanded clones. Shannon entropy served as the measure of repertoire diversity, while the Gini coefficient captured V-J evenness. A clonotype found in more than one individual was treated as public. TCRdb reprocessing: public reads trimmed at Q25 with fastp, clones called with MiXCR, in-frame beta chains kept. A single entry per CDR3 protein holds the most common genes and DNA from its merged rows. These V and J calls are TCRdb output, not the study's own analysis. The sample data list over 400,000 distinct CDR3 sequences, and 11% to 15% of these were observed just once. Jointly, the top ten make up around a sixth of the sample.

These data were also reused for a study on T cells in Graves' hyperthyroidism and ophthalmopathy. Per the second study: Stable Graves' hyperthyroidism was defined as the absence of progression to ophthalmopathy over 18 months of follow-up. Hyperthyroidism patients were aged 18 to 65 years and newly diagnosed, with disease duration of less than 2 months. Patients with uncontrolled infections, other autoimmune diseases, pregnancy or lactation were excluded. Clinical symptoms, serum thyroxine and TRAb, thyroid ultrasound, and orbital computed tomography formed the basis for the diagnoses. A first-round RT-PCR of the TCR CDR3 used the HTBI primer set with the Qiagen OneStep RT-PCR kit. Most expanded thyroid clonotypes (frequency above 0.001) were also detected in blood, a finding suggesting that blood repertoires may reflect thyroid immune responses. In cross-validation, a model built on a 13 V-J signature told ophthalmopathy apart from stable hyperthyroidism with about 90% sensitivity and approximately 81% specificity, and in testing the same model reached 80%/75%. During validation, the model predicted progression to ophthalmopathy a median of about 6.5 months ahead of onset, with around 70% sensitivity and 72.22% specificity. A discovery cohort of 95 to 100 patients, about 43 with Graves' ophthalmopathy and more than 55 with stable Graves' hyperthyroidism, was used to find distinguishing TCR V-J signatures. Whether ophthalmopathy could be predicted prospectively was tested in an independent validation cohort made up of under 20 hyperthyroidism patients plus 17 patients who later progressed to ophthalmopathy. The roughly 100 discovery patients were randomly divided into training and test sets at a 7:3 ratio. Thyroid tissue and blood T-cell repertoires from roughly six Graves' hyperthyroidism patients were also compared in the study. Following sampling, methimazole starting at 30 mg daily was given to hyperthyroidism patients, and high-dose intravenous methylprednisolone was given to ophthalmopathy patients. A second multiplex PCR round built the libraries, followed by size selection and purification. The libraries were sequenced on an Illumina HiSeq2000 using paired-end 100 bp reads. Raw data were processed with SOAPnuke, discarding reads with adapters, uncalled bases, mean Phred below 15, or no exact constant-primer or identifier match. High-quality paired reads were merged using COPE v1.2.5, and each unique nucleotide sequence was defined as a clonotype. MiTCR v1.1 was used to align clonotypes to the IMGT TRBV, TRBD and TRBJ reference segments. Analysis was restricted to V-J combinations with a frequency above 0.0001, which covered over 98% of repertoires. A TCS score was defined as the ratio between F50 (clonal expansion) and ExV (chaos), using BLOSUM62-based TCRdist between CDR3 peptides within each V-J. Welch's t-statistics and random forest reduced just over 500 V-J features to roughly 13, which were used in a naive Bayes classifier (R e1071). No statistical method was used to fix the sample size in advance, and group allocation was not hidden from the investigators. TCR Vbeta CDR3 sequencing of 120 to 150 peripheral blood samples (over 40 ophthalmopathy, 75 hyperthyroidism and some 17 progressor patients) is reported in the paper.

Rearrangement joined TRBV3-1 to TRBJ1-2; TRBD1 is possibly the D segment (6 matching bases). This sequence was found in a woman in her forties or fifties with Graves disease. Donor details come from another sample of the same person, matched by shared clones. The specimen comprised peripheral blood mononuclear cells (PBMCs), sampled at new diagnosis, from a patient treated with antithyroid drugs. CDR3 protein: CASSQDVFPRQEGYGYTF. In nucleotides, the sequence is TGTGCCAGCAGCCAAGATGTATTTCCGCGACAGGAAGGCTATGGCTACACCTTC.